This is a list of T cell receptor beta chains from one sample in a study of blood T cell repertoires in COVID-19. Assay: immunoSEQ multiplex PCR; the TCRdb copy retains only in-frame clones and omits some. The table records tens of thousands of clones, 86% of them present only once. Sequenced input: peripheral blood. These TCRs come from a human donor with active COVID-19. The donor label of this sample is uncertain. CDR3s include the opening cysteine and the closing phenylalanine or tryptophan. Each record gives: D gene, J gene, clone size, V gene, CDR3 length, CDR3 DNA, CDR3 protein. D genes are given only for firm matches. Some rows mark clone size as missing; the rest say once, few, many or name a class of expanded clone.

>-|TRBJ1-1|-|TRBV15|14
TGTGCCACCAGCCCCCAGGCCGGCTACACTGAAGCTTTCTTT
CATSPQAGYTEAFF
>TRBD1|TRBJ1-6|-|TRBV9|14
TGTGCCAGCAGCGTACGCAGGGACAGTTCACCCCTCCACTTT
CASSVRRDSSPLHF
>TRBD2|TRBJ2-7|-|TRBV28|16
TGTGCCAGCAGTTTATGGGTAGCGGGAGAGACCTACGAGCAGTACTTC
CASSLWVAGETYEQYF
>-|TRBJ2-1|once|TRBV7-3|12
TGTGCCAGCAGCTTTCCCTCGGGGGAGCAGTTCTTC
CASSFPSGEQFF
>TRBD2|TRBJ2-2|-|TRBV6-4|17
TGTGCCAGCAGTGACTCGACTAGCGGGGGGGCCGCCGGGGAGCTGTTTTTT
CASSDSTSGGAAGELFF
>-|TRBJ2-7|-|TRBV18|13
TGTGCCAGCTCGCGGAGGAGAGAAGGCGAGCAGTACTTC
CASSRRREGEQYF
>-|TRBJ2-7|-|TRBV11-3|13
TGTGCCAGCAGCTTAGAGGGGCTGGGCGAGCAGTACTTC
CASSLEGLGEQYF
>-|TRBJ2-1|-|TRBV5-1|13
TGCGCCAGCACTGAGGGACTCCACAATGAGCAGTTCTTC
CASTEGLHNEQFF
>-|TRBJ2-5|-|TRBV9|17
TGTGCCAGCAGCGTAGGGGTACAGGACAGTCATAAGGAGACCCAGTACTTC
CASSVGVQDSHKETQYF
>-|TRBJ2-3|-|TRBV7-3|13
TGTGCCAGCAGCCTCAGGGATCCAGATACGCAGTATTTT
CASSLRDPDTQYF
>-|TRBJ2-5|-|TRBV21-1|18
TGTGCCAGCAGCAAAGGAGGGGAAACGAGCGGGGGGCAGGAGACCCAGTACTTC
CASSKGGETSGGQETQYF
>-|TRBJ2-1|-|TRBV7-2|12
TGTGCCAGCAGCTTAACACTGCGGCTGCAGTTCTTC
CASSLTLRLQFF
>-|TRBJ2-1|-|TRBV7-2|13
TGTGCCAGCAGCATTGGGACTGCCAATGAGCAGTTCTTC
CASSIGTANEQFF
>TRBD1|TRBJ1-1|once|TRBV2|13
TGTGCCAGCAGTGAATACGGGACAGGGAAAGCTTTCTTT
CASSEYGTGKAFF
>TRBD2|TRBJ2-2|-|TRBV9|17
TGTGCCAGCAGCCCACAGCTTGGGGCGGGGGGCACCGGGGAGCTGTTTTTT
CASSPQLGAGGTGELFF
>-|TRBJ2-3|-|TRBV5-1|13
TGCGCCAGCACGGAGGATATCGGAGATACGCAGTATTTT
CASTEDIGDTQYF
>-|TRBJ1-2|few|TRBV2|13
TGTGCCAGCAGTGGACAGGTCGGCTATGGCTACACCTTC
CASSGQVGYGYTF
>-|TRBJ1-5|-|TRBV5-6|18
TGTGCCAGCAGCTCCGGGGCACAGGGAGGGGGGGGGAATCAGCCCCAGCATTTT
CASSSGAQGGGGNQPQHF
>-|TRBJ1-2|-|TRBV5-1|16
TGCGCCAGCGGATTCTCTCGCGGATGGGGCGACTATGGCTACACCTTC
CASGFSRGWGDYGYTF
>-|TRBJ2-3|-|TRBV7-2|17
TGTGCCAGCAGCTTAGACCTAGCGAGTGCTAGCACAGATACGCAGTATTTT
CASSLDLASASTDTQYF
>-|TRBJ2-6|-|TRBV7-3|17
TGTGCCAGCGCTTCTGGTGGGCCTCTCTCTGGGGCCAACGTCCTGACTTTC
CASASGGPLSGANVLTF
>-|TRBJ1-5|-|TRBV3-1/TRBV3-2|15
TGTGCCAGCAGCCAAGGCTTAGGGAGTCTGCAGCCCCAGCATTTT
CASSQGLGSLQPQHF
>-|TRBJ2-2|-|TRBV28|15
TGTGCCAGCAGTTTACTGGGGGCAAACACCGGGGAGCTGTTTTTT
CASSLLGANTGELFF
>TRBD2|TRBJ2-7|-|TRBV5-5|15
TGTGCCAGCAGCTTGGTTCTAGCGGGAGTAGTCGAGCAGTACTTC
CASSLVLAGVVEQYF
>TRBD1|TRBJ1-6|once|TRBV10-3|17
TGTGCCATCAGTCGCGGGGACAGGGTTGGTGATAATTCACCCCTCCACTTT
CAISRGDRVGDNSPLHF
>TRBD1|TRBJ2-1|-|TRBV5-1|15
TGCGCCAGCAGCTTGTCGGGACAGGGCGACAATGAGCAGTTCTTC
CASSLSGQGDNEQFF
>-|TRBJ1-5|-|TRBV19|14
TGTGCCAGTAGTGCGGGATCTGGGGATCAGCCCCAGCATTTT
CASSAGSGDQPQHF
>-|TRBJ1-3|-|TRBV15|14
TGTGCCACCAGCAGAGATCGGTTCCGAGACACCATATATTTT
CATSRDRFRDTIYF
>TRBD1|TRBJ2-7|-|TRBV29-1|12
TGCAGCGGGGGACAGGGTCACTACGAGCAGTACTTC
CSGGQGHYEQYF
>TRBD1|TRBJ2-1|once|TRBV5-1|16
TGCGCCAGCAGCCCTTCAACAGGGGGCTACTACAATGAGCAGTTCTTC
CASSPSTGGYYNEQFF
>-|TRBJ2-1|few|TRBV3-1/TRBV3-2|13
TGTGCCAGCAGCCGAGGAACTTACAATGAGCAGTTCTTC
CASSRGTYNEQFF
>-|TRBJ2-7|-|TRBV7-8|15
TGTGCCAGCAGCTTAGTCAGTGGCAACTCCTACGAGCAGTACTTC
CASSLVSGNSYEQYF
>-|TRBJ1-1|few|TRBV11-3|17
TGTGCCAGCAGCTTAATCCCCACAGGTATGTTGGAGACTGAAGCTTTCTTT
CASSLIPTGMLETEAFF
>TRBD1|TRBJ2-1|-|TRBV18|14
TGTGCCAGCTCCCCCCAGACAGGGAAGTATGAGCAGTTCTTC
CASSPQTGKYEQFF
>-|TRBJ2-5|-|TRBV4-3|14
TGCGCCAGGGTGGGGTTTGAGGGGAGGGAGACCCAGTACTTC
CARVGFEGRETQYF
>-|TRBJ2-7|few|TRBV4-2|15
TGTGCCAGCAGCCACTTTCAGGGGCCTACCTACGAGCAGTACTTC
CASSHFQGPTYEQYF
>-|TRBJ2-3|-|TRBV11-2|15
TGTGCCAGCAGCTTAGTCGGGAGTCGTACAGATACGCAGTATTTT
CASSLVGSRTDTQYF
>TRBD1|TRBJ1-5|medium-sized|TRBV24-1|18
TGTGCCACCAGGGAACCCGGGACAGGGGGCTATAGCAATCAGCCCCAGCATTTT
CATREPGTGGYSNQPQHF
>TRBD2|TRBJ2-1|-|TRBV9|16
TGTGCCAGCAGCGTTTCCGGGACTAGCGTATACAATGAGCAGTTCTTC
CASSVSGTSVYNEQFF
>-|TRBJ2-7|-|TRBV6-5|14
TGTGCCAGCAGTTGGGGAGAGGGGGCCTACGAGCAGTACTTC
CASSWGEGAYEQYF
>-|TRBJ2-3|-|TRBV7-9|8
TGTGCCAGCAGCCCCCGGGGGTTT
CASSPRGF
>-|TRBJ1-6|-|TRBV4-2|19
TGTGCCAGCAGCCAAGAAGGGTACAGGGTCGGGTCCTATAATTCACCCCTCCACTTT
CASSQEGYRVGSYNSPLHF
>-|TRBJ2-7|-|TRBV9|16
TGTGCCAGCAGCGTAGTTGGGAGGACCCATTTCTACGAGCAGTACTTC
CASSVVGRTHFYEQYF
>-|TRBJ2-1|-|TRBV5-1|15
TGCGCCAGCAGCTTGGTCCCTAGTGGCAATAATGAGCAGTTCTTC
CASSLVPSGNNEQFF
>TRBD1|TRBJ1-3|few|TRBV3-1/TRBV3-2|15
TGTGCCAGCAGCCAAGGGGACAGCTCTGGAAACACCATATATTTT
CASSQGDSSGNTIYF
>-|TRBJ2-7|once|TRBV28|11
TGTGCCAGCAGTACAGCATACGAGCAGTACTTC
CASSTAYEQYF
>-|TRBJ2-7|medium-sized|TRBV13|13
TGTGCCAGCAGCTTGGCGGGATTGGGCGAGCAGTACTTC
CASSLAGLGEQYF
>-|TRBJ1-1|-|TRBV29-1|13
TGCAGCGTCACCCGCGGGGAGAACACTGAAGCTTTCTTT
CSVTRGENTEAFF
>TRBD1|TRBJ1-2|-|TRBV19|18
TGTGCCAGTAGCACCATCGAGGAAGACCCAGGGGGTATCTATGGCTACACCTTC
CASSTIEEDPGGIYGYTF
>TRBD1|TRBJ2-7|-|TRBV9|16
TGTGCCAGCACCCCCGGAGTAGGGGGCCTTAATTCTGAGCAGTACTTC
CASTPGVGGLNSEQYF